These 5 T cell receptor beta chains came from one sample sequenced in a study of shared clonotypes between healthy human individuals (dated by TCRdb to between 2020 and 2021). Library prep was done by the immunoSEQ multiplex PCR assay. Drawn from immuneACCESS, this table holds only the in-frame rearrangements with V and J called that TCRdb kept. Clones are partly lost; checked studies trace under half to an unresolved V gene and leave the rest unexplained. The table for this sample lists 150,000 to 200,000 clones; roughly 70% of them were counted only once. The ten largest clones take up over 9.5% of the sample. The specimen sequenced was memory CD4+ T cells sorted from blood. The cell subset or site label for this specimen denotes: CD45RA-negative fraction. Source of these receptors: a man younger than 45 in good health.

The chain employs TRBV19 and TRBJ2-2; maybe TRBD1 (6 bases). Between the trimmed V and J ends, which lost 6 bases and 2 bases, there was a span of 10 bases. The CDR3 is 14 amino acids. Germline CDR1 is LNHDA and CDR2 is SQIVND (reference sequence). CDR3 sequence reads: CASSRDTNTGELFF. In nucleotides, the CDR3 is TGTGCCAGTAGCCGGGACACAAACACCGGGGAGCTGTTTTTT.

The CDR3 DNA reads TGTGCCAGCAGCCGAAATCTAGCGAAGAACACCGGGGAGCTGTTTTTT. This codes for CASSRNLAKNTGELFF. This chain links TRBV14 with TRBJ2-2; D perhaps matches TRBD2 (6 bases). This CDR3 contains 16 residues. With 4 bases removed from V and 1 base from J, the gap between germline ends came to 13 bases. CDR1 and CDR2 (germline): SGHDN, FVKESK.

The genes are TRBV5-6 and TRBJ2-7; a weak D match, TRBD2 (6 bases). This CDR3 region has 15 residues. Germline CDR1 reads SGHDT; CDR2 reads YYEEEE. Trimming cost V 0 bases and J 5 bases, with 15 bases left between them. The CDR3 spells CASSLGFRGSDEQYF. The DNA of the CDR3 is TGTGCCAGCAGCTTGGGTTTCCGGGGGTCGGACGAGCAGTACTTC.

This clone was observed a handful of times. The chain carries TRBV5-1 and TRBJ2-7, with 9 bases lining up with TRBD1. Trimming removed 4 bases from V and 7 bases from J; junction bases left unmatched: 9. Germline V gives CDR1 SGHRS, CDR2 YFSETQ. The CDR3 is 14 amino acids. The CDR3 DNA follows: TGCGCCAGCAGCGGGGGACAGGGCCTGGGGGAGCAGTACTTC. Its translation: CASSGGQGLGEQYF.

The chain is built from TRBV2 and TRBJ2-5; tentative D call: TRBD2 (5 bases). Trimming shortened V by 7 bases and J by 5 bases, and 17 bases separated the two germline ends. Germline CDR1 reads SNHLY; CDR2 reads FYNNEI. The CDR3 consists of 14 residues. CDR3 DNA: TGTGCCAGCACGATAGGACGAGGCGGGGAGACCCAGTACTTC. Protein: CASTIGRGGETQYF.